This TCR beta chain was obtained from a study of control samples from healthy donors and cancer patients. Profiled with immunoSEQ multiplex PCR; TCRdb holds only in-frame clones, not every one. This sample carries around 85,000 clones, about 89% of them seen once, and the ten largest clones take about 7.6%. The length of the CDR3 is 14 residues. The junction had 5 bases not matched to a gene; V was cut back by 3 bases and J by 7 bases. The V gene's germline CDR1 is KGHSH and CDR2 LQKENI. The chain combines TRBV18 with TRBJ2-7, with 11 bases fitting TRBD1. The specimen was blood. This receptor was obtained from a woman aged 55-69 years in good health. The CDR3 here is CASSPDRGRGEQYF. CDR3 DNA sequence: TGTGCCAGCTCACCGGACAGGGGGCGAGGTGAGCAGTACTTC.